What follows describes a single T cell receptor beta chain. Its antigen specificity is not known. Within one base of it there is no much larger clone, and no base qualities were kept. This entry belongs to a study of blood T cell repertoires in COVID-19 (dated by TCRdb to 2019 to 2021). In terms of the full investigation: The collaborator samples originated in the United States, Italy and Spain and spanned the acute and convalescent phases of COVID-19. The material from the prospective study consisted of cDNA or gDNA derived from T cells, B-cell-depleted T cells, or PBMCs. Deeply sampled blood TCRbeta repertoires from subjects exposed to, actively infected with, or recovered from COVID-19 were included in the dataset. The repertoires were made available in a free public database intended to serve as a resource for research on the immune response to SARS-CoV-2. The samples were drawn from the first 160 participants of the ongoing ImmuneRACE study and from more than 1,000 subjects provided by 6 global collaborators. A de-identified subject ID, COVID-19 status, age in years and sex were almost always included in the sample metadata. HLA class I and class II types, where available, came from metadata supplied by the sample provider rather than from assay-based typing.

What the authors observed across the whole study: The quantity of clinical and demographic metadata differed by source and by participant and was supplied without curation.

Whole blood was collected in K2EDTA tubes by collaborating institutions according to the institutions' own protocols. For TCRbeta analysis, collaborators shipped samples in one of three forms: frozen whole blood, isolated PBMCs, or DNA extracted from either of those sample types. CDR1 SEHNR and CDR2 FQNEAQ were looked up in the germline V gene (reference sequence). Germline trimming: 2 bases from V, 6 bases from J; junction bases outside gene matches: 8. The CDR3 runs 15 residues from the cysteine to the phenylalanine. This entry keeps only the CDR3 DNA: 45 bases, framed from base 1. TCRbeta CDR3 regions were amplified from genomic DNA by means of the immunoSEQ Assay, a bias-controlled multiplex PCR. In the authors' own workflow: The number of nucleated cells in each sample was estimated from the amplification of reference gene primers within the assay. To quantify the absolute abundance of each unique TCRbeta CDR3 rearrangement, sequence reads were collapsed and filtered. Productive Simpson clonality was computed per sample as the square root of Simpson's diversity index over productive rearrangements. TCRdb stores this immuneACCESS table with in-frame sequences only. Part of the clones is absent; in the studies checked, under half of the shortfall reflects unresolved V genes, and no reason is known for the rest. The DNA was the basis for D and trimming; V, J and clone size are from that table. The sample table holds over 200,000 clones, of which approximately 84% were seen once. The ten largest clones capture about 8% of the sample.

This sequence was found in an elderly woman with acute or convalescent COVID-19. Rearrangement joined TRBV7-9 to TRBJ2-7, with 9 junctional bases fitting TRBD1. The sample taken for sequencing was peripheral blood. The DNA sequence is as follows: TGTGCCAGCAGCTTACTCACAGGGGGCACAGCCGAGCAGTACTTC. This codes for CASSLLTGGTAEQYF.